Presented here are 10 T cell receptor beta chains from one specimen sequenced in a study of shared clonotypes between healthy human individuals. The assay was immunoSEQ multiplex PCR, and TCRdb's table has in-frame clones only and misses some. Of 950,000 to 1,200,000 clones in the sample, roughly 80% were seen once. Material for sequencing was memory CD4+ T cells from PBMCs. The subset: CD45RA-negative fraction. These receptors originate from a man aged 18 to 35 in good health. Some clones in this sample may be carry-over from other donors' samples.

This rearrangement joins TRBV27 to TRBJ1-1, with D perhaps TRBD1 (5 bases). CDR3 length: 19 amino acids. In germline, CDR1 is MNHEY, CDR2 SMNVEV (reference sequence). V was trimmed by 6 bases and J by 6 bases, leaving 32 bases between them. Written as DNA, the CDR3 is TGTGCCAGCAGACTAAAAAGCGGACCGGTATTGGGGCTCTGGGCTGAAGCTTTCTTT. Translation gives CASRLKSGPVLGLWAEAFF.

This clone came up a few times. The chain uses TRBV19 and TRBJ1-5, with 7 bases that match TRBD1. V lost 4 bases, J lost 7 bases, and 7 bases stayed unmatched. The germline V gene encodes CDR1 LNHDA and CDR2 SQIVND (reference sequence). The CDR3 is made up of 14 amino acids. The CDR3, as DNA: TGTGCCAGTAGTAGACAGGGTAGATGGCAGCCCCAGCATTTT. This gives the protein CASSRQGRWQPQHF.

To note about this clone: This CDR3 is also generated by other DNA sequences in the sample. The CDR3 DNA reads TGTGCCAGCAGCAGCCCCGGGACTAGTAGGTACGAGCAGTACTTC. Translation gives CASSSPGTSRYEQYF. V gene TRBV5-6 combines with J gene TRBJ2-7; 8 nucleotides match TRBD2. The CDR3 contains 15 residues. Germline-derived CDR1 and CDR2 are SGHDT and YYEEEE. With V trimmed by 4 bases and J by 4 bases, 10 bases remained unmatched.

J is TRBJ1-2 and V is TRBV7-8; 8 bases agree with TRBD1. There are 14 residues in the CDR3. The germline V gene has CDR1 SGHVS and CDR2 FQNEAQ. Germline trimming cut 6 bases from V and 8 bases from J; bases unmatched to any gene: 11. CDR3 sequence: CASSFGQGRRGYTF. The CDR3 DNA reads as TGTGCCAGCAGTTTCGGACAGGGCCGGCGAGGCTACACCTTC.

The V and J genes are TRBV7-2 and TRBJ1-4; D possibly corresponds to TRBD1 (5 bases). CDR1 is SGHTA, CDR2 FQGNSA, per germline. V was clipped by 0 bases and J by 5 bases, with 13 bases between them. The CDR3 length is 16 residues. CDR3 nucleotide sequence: TGTGCCAGCAGCTTAGCTTCTACGGGGGGAAATGAAAAACTGTTTTTT. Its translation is CASSLASTGGNEKLFF.

CDR3 sequence reads: CASSQDPPGSGETQYF. The CDR3 coding sequence is TGCGCCAGCAGCCAAGATCCCCCAGGGAGCGGGGAGACCCAGTACTTC. The chain combines TRBV4-3 with TRBJ2-5; possible D gene TRBD2, 6 bases. Trimming took off 0 bases at V and 5 bases at J, with 16 bases between the two ends. The CDR3 runs to 16 residues. Looked up from germline, CDR1 is LGHNA and CDR2 is YSLEER.

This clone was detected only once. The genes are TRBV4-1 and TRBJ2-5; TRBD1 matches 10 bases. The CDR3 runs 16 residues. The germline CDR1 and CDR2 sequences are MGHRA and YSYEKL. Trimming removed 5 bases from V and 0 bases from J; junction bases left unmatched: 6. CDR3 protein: CASSVGTGVHQETQYF. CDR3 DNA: TGCGCCAGCAGCGTAGGGACAGGGGTCCACCAAGAGACCCAGTACTTC.

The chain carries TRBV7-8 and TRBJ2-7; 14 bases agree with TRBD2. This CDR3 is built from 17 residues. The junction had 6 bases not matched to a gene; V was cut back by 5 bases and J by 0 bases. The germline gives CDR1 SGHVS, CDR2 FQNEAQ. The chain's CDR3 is CASSPGLAGGRSYEQYF. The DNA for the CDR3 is TGTGCCAGCAGCCCCGGACTAGCGGGAGGCCGCTCCTACGAGCAGTACTTC.

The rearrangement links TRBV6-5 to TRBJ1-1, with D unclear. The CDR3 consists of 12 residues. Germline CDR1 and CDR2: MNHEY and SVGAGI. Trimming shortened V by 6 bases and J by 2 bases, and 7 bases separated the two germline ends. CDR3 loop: CASSLHNTEAFF. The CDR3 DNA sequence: TGTGCCAGCAGCCTACATAACACTGAAGCTTTCTTT.

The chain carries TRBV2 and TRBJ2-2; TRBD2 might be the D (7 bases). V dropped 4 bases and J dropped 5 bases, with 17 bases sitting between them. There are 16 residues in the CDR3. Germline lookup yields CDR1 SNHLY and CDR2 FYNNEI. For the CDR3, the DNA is TGTGCCAGCAGTGTCCTAGTGGGAGGGGGGACCGGGGAGCTGTTTTTT. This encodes CASSVLVGGGTGELFF.